The 27 T cell receptor beta chains listed next were all sequenced from one sample in a study of OX40 agonist ivuxolimab in advanced cancers. Profiled with immunoSEQ multiplex PCR; TCRdb holds only in-frame clones, not every one. The sample holds tens of thousands of clones; around 88% are singletons and the top ten take approximately 0.6%. Material: CD4+ or CD8+ T cells sorted from blood, obtained in a trial of the OX40 agonist ivuxolimab. Receptors originate from an adult with an advanced solid tumor such as melanoma, head and neck, liver or kidney cancer.

The chain employs TRBV6-5 and TRBJ2-1, with TRBD1 identical over 8 bases. The ends lost 7 bases at V and 6 bases at J; junction bases unmatched: 11. Germline V gene data show CDR1 as MNHEY and CDR2 as SVGAGI. The length of the CDR3 is 15 residues. The CDR3 DNA reads TGTGCCAGCACCCCTGACAGGGGTAAAGGCAATGAGCAGTTCTTC. It encodes CASTPDRGKGNEQFF.

The CDR3 loop reads CASSPPAQGYGNEQFF. In nucleotides, the CDR3 is TGTGCCAGCAGTCCCCCGGCGCAGGGGTACGGCAATGAGCAGTTCTTC. V usage is TRBV28 and J usage is TRBJ2-1; D perhaps matches TRBD1 (6 bases). The CDR3 consists of 16 residues. Germline lookup yields CDR1 MDHEN and CDR2 SYDVKM. V was pared by 5 bases and J by 6 bases, with 20 bases between.

The V call is TRBV7-9, the J call TRBJ1-2; D is unclear. This CDR3 has 14 amino acids. Looked up from germline, CDR1 is SEHNR and CDR2 is FQNEAQ (reference sequence). With 7 bases removed from V and 7 bases from J, the gap between germline ends came to 19 bases. CDR3: CASTPAAIPSGYTF. The CDR3 DNA is TGTGCCAGCACCCCGGCGGCAATTCCTTCTGGCTACACCTTC.

The chain employs TRBV6-6 and TRBJ2-1; TRBD2 aligns across 7 bases. Germline V gene lookup returns CDR1 MNHNY and CDR2 SVGAGI (reference sequence). V lost 5 bases and J lost 2; bases outside the gene matches: 6. This CDR3 contains 15 residues. CDR3 coding DNA: TGTGCCAGCAGTGCAGCGGGGCTTACCTACAATGAGCAGTTCTTC. This translates into CASSAAGLTYNEQFF.

The V call is TRBV5-4, the J call TRBJ1-6, with TRBD1 as a possible D gene (5 bases). The V end lost 4 bases, the J end lost 3 bases, and 14 bases lay between the germline ends. The CDR3 contains 16 residues. Germline CDR1 and CDR2: SGHNT and YYREEE (reference sequence). The CDR3: CASSGGSGFYNSPLHF. In DNA, the CDR3 is TGTGCCAGCAGCGGGGGATCGGGTTTCTATAATTCACCCCTCCACTTT.

The V and J genes are TRBV27 and TRBJ2-6; TRBD1 matches 7 bases. This CDR3 has 16 residues. The J segment lost 2 bases and the V segment lost 6 bases, leaving 7 bases of the junction unmatched. Germline V gene data show CDR1 as MNHEY and CDR2 as SMNVEV (reference sequence). The DNA for the CDR3 is TGTGCCAGCAGGTCGACAGGGACGACTGGGGCCAACGTCCTGACTTTC. It yields the protein CASRSTGTTGANVLTF.

This sequence joins TRBV14 and TRBJ1-1; 9 nucleotides match TRBD1. Germline V gene sequence: CDR1 SGHDN, CDR2 FVKESK. Trimming took 4 bases from V and 0 from J; bases not matched to a gene: 9. The CDR3 has 17 residues. This CDR3 reads CASSLLRTGDMNTEAFF. In DNA form, the CDR3 reads TGTGCCAGCAGCCTCTTAAGGACAGGGGACATGAACACTGAAGCTTTCTTT.

The CDR3 region has the DNA TGTGCCAGCACCCAATATTCGGGGGGGCGCACAGATACGCAGTATTTT. This codes for CASTQYSGGRTDTQYF. The chain recombines TRBV5-6 with TRBJ2-3; the match to TRBD2 covers 8 bases. J lost 1 base, V lost 6 bases, and 10 bases had no gene match. CDR1 and CDR2 (germline): SGHDT, YYEEEE. There are 16 residues in the CDR3.

The J gene is TRBJ2-7, the V gene TRBV6-1, with D possibly matching TRBD2 (6 bases). Deletions cut 4 bases from V and 0 bases from J, with 25 bases between. The CDR3 covers 19 residues. The germline V gene encodes CDR1 MNHNS and CDR2 SASEGT. CDR3 coding DNA: TGTGCCAGCAGTGTAAACGGCGGGGCCGCCCTACTCCTCTCCTACGAGCAGTACTTC. Amino acid sequence: CASSVNGGAALLLSYEQYF.

The chain carries TRBV6-6 and TRBJ2-7; 9 nucleotides align to TRBD1. V lost 2 bases to trimming and J lost 3 bases; unmatched junction nucleotides: 5. This CDR3 region has 15 residues. Germline V CDR1 and CDR2: MNHNY, SVGAGI (reference sequence). The CDR3 loop is CASSYQGTGFYEQYF. DNA for the CDR3: TGTGCCAGCAGTTACCAAGGGACAGGGTTCTACGAGCAGTACTTC.

This sequence joins TRBV11-1 and TRBJ1-3; D perhaps matches TRBD1 (5 bases). Germline V gene lookup returns CDR1 SGHAT and CDR2 FQDESV (reference sequence). The CDR3 totals 15 residues. The V and J ends lost 5 bases and 2 bases respectively, with 13 bases between them. CDR3 sequence reads: CASSKTGTPGNTIYF. CDR3 in DNA: TGTGCCAGCAGCAAAACCGGGACGCCTGGAAACACCATATATTTT.

The chain uses TRBV30 and TRBJ1-2; D unclear. Trimming removed 4 bases at V and 4 bases at J, with 7 bases between. Germline-derived CDR1 and CDR2 are GTSNPN and SVGIG (reference sequence). The CDR3 totals 11 residues. In DNA, the CDR3 is TGTGCCTGGAAGACCTTCTATGGCTACACCTTC. It translates to CAWKTFYGYTF.

The chain combines TRBV6-5 with TRBJ1-4; D possibly corresponds to TRBD1 (5 bases). Trimming pared 6 bases from V and 8 bases from J, leaving 13 bases between. The CDR3 loop spans 13 amino acids. CDR1 is MNHEY and CDR2 is SVGAGI in the germline V gene. DNA for the CDR3: TGTGCCAGCAGGGGGTGGGGGGACGAAAAACTGTTTTTT. The encoded protein is CASRGWGDEKLFF.

In this sample, this clone turned up a few times. The chain links TRBV9 to TRBJ1-4, with D tentatively TRBD1 (6 bases). Deletions cut 2 bases from V and 5 bases from J, with 22 bases between. The CDR3 loop spans 18 amino acids. Germline V CDR1 and CDR2: SGDLS, YYNGEE. The CDR3 DNA sequence: TGTGCCAGCAGCGTGGGCCAAACTCTAGCCAGGGGAAATGAAAAACTGTTTTTT. It yields the protein CASSVGQTLARGNEKLFF.

The chain employs TRBV6-5 and TRBJ1-6; 9 positions match TRBD1. V shed 5 bases, J shed 7 bases, and the junction held 3 bases outside the gene matches. This CDR3 spans 14 amino acids. Germline V CDR1 and CDR2: MNHEY, SVGAGI. The CDR3 here is CASSRDRENSPLHF. CDR3 nucleotides: TGTGCCAGCAGTCGGGACAGGGAGAATTCACCCCTCCACTTT.

This clone was recorded once. The chain recombines TRBV19 with TRBJ2-3; TRBD2 matches at 15 bases. CDR3 length equals 19 residues. In germline, CDR1 is LNHDA, CDR2 SQIVND (reference sequence). The V segment lost 4 bases and the J segment 7 bases; nucleotides outside the gene matches: 15. The CDR3 DNA reads TGTGCCAGTAGTACAAATCCCCCGGGACTAGCGGGGGGCGCGAATACGCAGTATTTT. Protein sequence: CASSTNPPGLAGGANTQYF.

The chain links TRBV5-4 to TRBJ2-3; D is unclear. The germline V gene encodes CDR1 SGHNT and CDR2 YYREEE (reference sequence). This CDR3 spans 14 amino acids. V lost 0 bases and J 0 bases, leaving 5 bases between the germline ends. The CDR3 nucleotides read TGTGCCAGCAGCTTGGGGCTCAGCACAGATACGCAGTATTTT. This gives the protein CASSLGLSTDTQYF. Supplemented by reference TRBV5-4 and TRBJ2-3, the full variable domain reads ETGVTQSPTHLIKTRGQQVTLRCSSQSGHNTVSWYQQALGQGPQFIFQYYREEENGRGNFPPRFSGLQFPNYSSELNVNALELDDSALYLCASSLGLSTDTQYFGPGTRLTVL.

The J gene is TRBJ1-5, the V gene TRBV13; a weak D match, TRBD1 (6 bases). The germline gives CDR1 PRHDT, CDR2 FYEKMQ (reference sequence). V lost 4 bases and J 6 bases, leaving 10 bases between the germline ends. This CDR3 has 13 residues. The CDR3 bases are TGTGCCAGCAGCTCCCAGGGGTCTCAGCCCCAGCATTTT. Translating gives CASSSQGSQPQHF.

The chain has TRBV5-1 and TRBJ2-5, with D possibly being TRBD1 (6 bases). Per germline, CDR1 SGHRS and CDR2 YFSETQ. The CDR3 is made up of 15 amino acids. Trimming removed 5 bases from V and 2 bases from J, with 16 bases in between. This CDR3 reads CASSGMTTGQETQYF. The CDR3, as DNA: TGCGCCAGCAGTGGGATGACCACAGGGCAAGAGACCCAGTACTTC.

The chain joins TRBV5-1 to TRBJ1-1; no clear D. This CDR3 comprises 15 residues. Germline V gene lookup returns CDR1 SGHRS and CDR2 YFSETQ. The V end was cut by 0 bases, the J end by 2 bases, with 11 bases between. The CDR3 nucleotides are TGCGCCAGCAGCTTGGCCCAGCTCACAAACACTGAAGCTTTCTTT. This codes for CASSLAQLTNTEAFF.

The rearrangement joins TRBV6-5 to TRBJ2-3; weak D call: TRBD2 (6 bases). The CDR3 is made up of 14 amino acids. V lost 6 bases and J lost 6, with 16 bases in between. In germline, CDR1 is MNHEY, CDR2 SVGAGI. The CDR3, as DNA: TGTGCCAGCAGCCCGGGGAGGACCCCGGATACGCAGTATTTT. Amino acid sequence: CASSPGRTPDTQYF.

V and J are TRBV6-1 and TRBJ2-2; 7 nucleotides line up with TRBD1. With 7 bases clipped from V and 5 bases from J, the junction kept 7 bases outside the gene matches. This CDR3 contains 14 residues. The germline V gene has CDR1 MNHNS and CDR2 SASEGT. The CDR3 reads CASTETGITGELFF. The CDR3 DNA sequence: TGTGCCAGCACTGAGACAGGGATAACCGGGGAGCTGTTTTTT.

This rearrangement joins TRBV9 to TRBJ1-3; D is possibly TRBD1 (5 bases). The germline V gene encodes CDR1 SGDLS and CDR2 YYNGEE. This CDR3 contains 15 residues. With 0 bases removed from V and 7 bases from J, the gap between germline ends came to 14 bases. CDR3: CASSVATQGSNTIYF. The CDR3 DNA sequence: TGTGCCAGCAGCGTAGCTACTCAGGGTTCGAACACCATATATTTT.

This chain uses TRBV25-1 with TRBJ1-1; no clear D gene. V shed 6 bases and J shed 4 bases, with 12 bases lying between them. The CDR3 spans 13 residues. From germline, CDR1 is MGHDK and CDR2 SYGVNS. CDR3 residues: CASRDGWGTEAFF. The CDR3 coding sequence is TGTGCCAGCAGAGACGGGTGGGGCACTGAAGCTTTCTTT.

V and J are TRBV6-6 and TRBJ2-7, with D uncertain. CDR3 length: 13 amino acids. V dropped 7 bases and J dropped 2 bases, with 12 bases sitting between them. Germline CDR1 MNHNY, CDR2 SVGAGI (reference sequence). In DNA, the CDR3 is TGTGCCAGCATGGAGCAGTTACCCTACGAGCAGTACTTC. Protein: CASMEQLPYEQYF.

This chain links TRBV10-3 with TRBJ2-3; 9 nucleotides align to TRBD1. J gave up 3 bases and V 2 bases, and 6 bases lay outside the gene matches. In germline, CDR1 is ENHRY, CDR2 SYGVKD. The CDR3 contains 16 residues. CDR3 coding DNA: TGTGCCATCAGTGAGCCGGGACAGGGTATGACAGATACGCAGTATTTT. The encoded protein is CAISEPGQGMTDTQYF.

The chain uses TRBV5-1 and TRBJ2-3, with TRBD2 matching 10 bases. Germline lookup yields CDR1 SGHRS and CDR2 YFSETQ. V lost 9 bases to trimming and J lost 3 bases; unmatched junction nucleotides: 7. The CDR3 runs to 14 residues. In nucleotides, the CDR3 is TGCGCCACCGCCACTAGCGGGGCTACAGATACGCAGTATTTT. This gives the protein CATATSGATDTQYF.